This record covers a single TCR beta chain. The record originates from a study of blood T cell repertoires in COVID-19. The CDR3 extends over 16 amino acids. In germline, CDR1 is LNHDA, CDR2 SQIVND (reference sequence). V dropped 2 bases and J dropped 4; count of bases not matched to a gene: 9. Some clones are missing from TCRdb's copy, which holds only in-frame ones; the method was immunoSEQ multiplex PCR. Here the sample spans tens of thousands of clones, 86% being singletons. This clonotype was sampled from a human donor in a cohort sampled during active COVID-19. The chain is built from TRBV19 and TRBJ1-2; 8 bases map to TRBD1. Material: peripheral blood. Here the CDR3 reads CASSISPGQDVYGYTF. Written as DNA, the CDR3 is TGTGCCAGTAGTATATCCCCGGGACAGGACGTCTATGGCTACACCTTC.